This T cell receptor (beta chain) is drawn from a study of blood T cells in healthy people across ages. Points from the study as a whole: Estimated diversity, derived from one million T cells, was regarded as an underestimate.

CDR1 and CDR2 from the germline V gene are SGHRS and YFSETQ. V shed 0 bases and J shed 1 base, with 17 bases lying between them. This CDR3 has 19 amino acids. A sample-barcoded 5' primer and a J-beta primer mix were used in a second PCR of roughly 7 to 11 cycles. All cDNA molecules were each tagged by a template-switch adaptor with 12 random nucleotides. TCRdb reprocessed the 5' RACE reads via MiXCR and lists one record per CDR3 protein. The sample contains approximately 960,000 distinct CDR3 sequences, just under 30% of which appear only once. This clonotype was seen many times. The antigen remains undetermined. The sample was also reused in another study, on T cells of mothers and their children.

The origin of this receptor is a woman in her forties in good health. The material sequenced was blood. The rearrangement uses TRBV5-1 and TRBJ2-6, with a possible D match to TRBD2 (5 bases). This CDR3 reads CASSLAFRGSKSGANVLTF. The CDR3 bases are TGCGCCAGCAGCTTGGCTTTCCGGGGATCTAAATCTGGGGCCAACGTCCTGACTTTC.